The 28 T cell receptor beta chains listed next were all sequenced from one sample in a study of blood T cell repertoires in COVID-19. Clones were read by immunoSEQ multiplex PCR, and TCRdb kept only the in-frame ones, dropping some. The sample lists about 670,000 clones, just under 90% seen once, with about 0.26% in the top ten. Sequenced material: peripheral blood. The receptors come from a young woman with acute or convalescent COVID-19.

The gene calls are TRBV18 and TRBJ1-4; the match to TRBD1 covers 9 bases. With V trimmed by 4 bases and J by 3 bases, 3 bases remained unmatched. Germline V gene data show CDR1 as KGHSH and CDR2 as LQKENI. The CDR3 sequence is 15 residues long. DNA for the CDR3: TGTGCCAGCTCACGCTGGACAGGGGCTAATGAAAAACTGTTTTTT. Residues: CASSRWTGANEKLFF.

In this sample, this clone turned up once. The chain uses TRBV18 and TRBJ1-4; D might be TRBD1 (5 bases). The CDR3 consists of 16 residues. Trimming took 3 bases from V and 4 from J, leaving 15 bases between them. Germline V gene data show CDR1 as KGHSH and CDR2 as LQKENI. In DNA form, the CDR3 reads TGTGCCAGCTCACCCGGCCTCGGGGGGGTTAATGAAAAACTGTTTTTT. This gives the protein CASSPGLGGVNEKLFF.

The chain employs TRBV10-2 and TRBJ2-3; 10 bases are a match to TRBD2. The CDR3 contains 15 residues. CDR1 and CDR2 (germline): WSHSY, SAAADI. J lost 1 base, V lost 3 bases, and 1 base had no gene match. CDR3 loop: CASSEGTSGTDTQYF. Here the CDR3 DNA reads TGCGCCAGCAGTGAAGGGACTAGCGGCACAGATACGCAGTATTTT.

The sample holds one count of this clone. The chain is built from TRBV6-4 and TRBJ1-2; 7 bases agree with TRBD1. CDR3 length: 13 amino acids. The V segment lost 0 bases and the J segment 8 bases; nucleotides outside the gene matches: 3. The germline gives CDR1 MRHNA, CDR2 SNTAGT. Here the CDR3 reads CASSDSTGRGYTF. CDR3 nucleotides: TGTGCCAGCAGTGACTCGACAGGGCGAGGCTACACCTTC.

The chain uses TRBV2 and TRBJ2-7; D may be TRBD1 (5 bases). The V gene's germline CDR1 is SNHLY and CDR2 FYNNEI. Trimming left V 4 bases short and J 5 bases short, with 12 bases between. The CDR3 loop spans 13 amino acids. CDR3 protein: CASSARGWDEQYF. The DNA of the CDR3 is TGTGCCAGCAGTGCTAGGGGATGGGACGAGCAGTACTTC.

V and J are TRBV11-2 and TRBJ1-4; maybe TRBD1 (5 bases). V gave up 0 bases and J gave up 6 bases, with 5 bases separating them. CDR1 and CDR2 from the germline V gene are SGHAT and FQNNGV. This CDR3 contains 13 residues. The CDR3 DNA reads TGTGCCAGCAGCTTAGACAGGGATGAAAAACTGTTTTTT. It specifies CASSLDRDEKLFF.

This sequence joins TRBV24-1 and TRBJ1-4; 8 positions agree with TRBD1. Germline trimming cut 6 bases from V and 9 bases from J; bases unmatched to any gene: 5. CDR1 is KGHDR, CDR2 SFDVKD, per germline. The CDR3 spans 13 residues. The CDR3 reads CATSPGGGKKLFF. The CDR3 nucleotides read TGTGCCACCAGTCCAGGGGGCGGGAAAAAACTGTTTTTT.

The V call is TRBV10-3, the J call TRBJ2-7; 12 nucleotides agree with TRBD1. Germline CDR1 is ENHRY and CDR2 is SYGVKD. V was pared by 2 bases and J by 7 bases, with 12 bases of the junction left unmatched. The CDR3 runs 17 residues. The CDR3 DNA is TGTGCCATCAGTGAGAGGCCACCGGGACAGGGGGCGGGTGAGCAGTACTTC. Translation: CAISERPPGQGAGEQYF.

The chain combines TRBV21-1 with TRBJ1-1; the listed D gene, TRBD1, was not tested against the DNA. TRBV21-1 counts as a pseudogene. This CDR3 is 12 amino acids long. The chain's CDR3 is CASGTGNTEAFF. The CDR3 coding sequence is TGTGCCAGCGGGACAGGCAACACTGAAGCTTTCTTT.

The J gene is TRBJ1-1, the V gene TRBV12-5; D may be TRBD1 (5 bases). The CDR3 sequence is 13 residues long. Germline V CDR1 and CDR2: LGHNT, FRNRAP. V lost 7 bases and J lost 0, with 9 bases in between. Here the CDR3 reads CASVRQLNTEAFF. The CDR3 DNA reads as TGTGCTAGTGTTCGACAGTTGAACACTGAAGCTTTCTTT. The variable domain in full, with the rest retrieved from reference TRBV12-5 and TRBJ1-1, is DARVTQTPRHKVTEMGQEVTMRCQPILGHNTVFWYRQTMMQGLELLAYFRNRAPLDDSGMPKDRFSAEMPDATLATLKIQPSEPRDSAVYFCASVRQLNTEAFFGQGTRLTVV.

The chain combines TRBV1 with TRBJ2-3; the table's D call of TRBD2 was not tested on the DNA. TRBV1 is labeled a pseudogene. CDR3 length equals 16 residues. This chain's CDR3 is CTSSHPLAGGTDTQYF. The CDR3 bases are TGCACCAGCAGCCATCCACTAGCGGGGGGTACAGATACGCAGTATTTT.

The table lists this clone with a count of one. The rearrangement joins TRBV4-3 to TRBJ1-2; 7 nucleotides agree with TRBD1. This CDR3 is built from 17 residues. The germline V gene encodes CDR1 LGHNA and CDR2 YSLEER. V was pared by 3 bases and J by 6 bases, with 16 bases of the junction left unmatched. DNA of the CDR3: TGCGCCAGCAGCCAGGTCGGTGTCTACGGGACAGTGGATGGCTACACCTTC. As protein: CASSQVGVYGTVDGYTF.

The gene calls are TRBV27 and TRBJ1-3; D is unresolved. Deletions cut 3 bases from V and 7 bases from J, with 10 bases between. This CDR3 contains 13 residues. Looked up from germline, CDR1 is MNHEY and CDR2 is SMNVEV (reference sequence). The CDR3 nucleotides read TGTGCCAGCAGTTTTGGAGGGAGCAACACCATATATTTT. Translation gives CASSFGGSNTIYF.

V usage is TRBV14 and J usage is TRBJ2-2; TRBD2 matches 11 bases. The trim removed 5 bases at V and 0 bases at J, leaving 8 bases unmatched. This CDR3 has 18 residues. In germline, CDR1 is SGHDN, CDR2 FVKESK. CDR3: CASSLRLAGSTNTGELFF. In DNA form, the CDR3 reads TGTGCCAGCAGCTTACGACTAGCGGGGAGCACGAACACCGGGGAGCTGTTTTTT. Filled out from reference TRBV14 and TRBJ2-2, the complete variable domain reads EAGVTQFPSHSVIEKGQTVTLRCDPISGHDNLYWYRRVMGKEIKFLLHFVKESKQDESGMPNNRFLAERTGGTYSTLKVQPAELEDSGVYFCASSLRLAGSTNTGELFFGEGSRLTVL.

This chain links TRBV14 with TRBJ2-7, with D tentatively TRBD1 (5 bases). Trimming cost V 0 bases and J 4 bases, with 22 bases left between them. Germline V gene data show CDR1 as SGHDN and CDR2 as FVKESK. The CDR3 runs 18 residues. Here the CDR3 reads CASSQDLTAKPRSYEQYF. The CDR3 nucleotides read TGTGCCAGCAGCCAAGATCTGACAGCCAAACCTAGGAGTTACGAGCAGTACTTC.

The V and J genes are TRBV7-2 and TRBJ2-7, with 11 bases identical to TRBD1. This CDR3 contains 15 residues. V lost 5 bases to trimming and J lost 3 bases; unmatched junction nucleotides: 6. Germline CDR1 SGHTA, CDR2 FQGNSA. The CDR3 bases are TGTGCCAGCAGCGTCCGGACAGGGGGCGTCTACGAGCAGTACTTC. Its translation: CASSVRTGGVYEQYF.

This chain joins TRBV28 and TRBJ2-1, with TRBD2 matching over 13 bases. Germline CDR1 is MDHEN and CDR2 is SYDVKM. V lost 4 bases to trimming and J lost 2 bases; unmatched junction nucleotides: 8. This CDR3 spans 18 amino acids. CDR3 bases: TGTGCCAGCAGTTCCGGACTAGCGGGGGCTTTCACCTACAATGAGCAGTTCTTC. It codes for CASSSGLAGAFTYNEQFF.

This clone is a singleton in its sample. The rearrangement joins TRBV10-3 to TRBJ1-4, with 8 bases that match TRBD1. Germline CDR1 is ENHRY and CDR2 is SYGVKD. The CDR3 spans 14 residues. V dropped 8 bases and J dropped 5; count of bases not matched to a gene: 7. CDR3 residues: CAIRPGQDNEKLFF. The CDR3 nucleotides are TGTGCCATCCGTCCGGGACAGGACAATGAAAAACTGTTTTTT.

V is TRBV6-1 and J is TRBJ1-5; D gene unclear. Per the germline V gene, CDR1 is MNHNS and CDR2 is SASEGT. The V end was cut by 3 bases, the J end by 0 bases, with 15 bases between. This CDR3 region has 17 residues. The CDR3 sequence: CASSDPGEGYSNQPQHF. The CDR3 coding sequence is TGTGCCAGCAGTGATCCTGGAGAGGGTTATAGCAATCAGCCCCAGCATTTT.

This CDR3 reads CASSSRGGQETQYF. CDR3 in DNA: TGCGCCAGCAGCTCTCGGGGGGGGCAAGAGACCCAGTACTTC. This chain uses TRBV5-1 with TRBJ2-5; 8 nucleotides line up with TRBD2. CDR3 length: 14 amino acids. The V gene's germline CDR1 is SGHRS and CDR2 YFSETQ. J gave up 2 bases and V 3 bases, and 3 bases lay outside the gene matches.

The genes are TRBV9 and TRBJ2-2, with D possibly TRBD2 on 7 matching bases. Germline V gene lookup returns CDR1 SGDLS and CDR2 YYNGEE. The CDR3 has 16 amino acids. V gave up 4 bases and J gave up 0 bases, with 13 bases separating them. The CDR3 DNA follows: TGTGCCAGCAGCCCCCGGGGGGACACGAACACCGGGGAGCTGTTTTTT. Translated, it gives CASSPRGDTNTGELFF.

The chain employs TRBV25-1 and TRBJ2-7; TRBD1 aligns across 12 bases. The ends lost 0 bases at V and 5 bases at J; junction bases unmatched: 8. Germline V gene lookup returns CDR1 MGHDK and CDR2 SYGVNS. The CDR3 runs to 17 residues. Here the CDR3 DNA reads TGTGCCAGCAGTGAATATTTTTCGGGACAGGGGGCCCACGAGCAGTACTTC. This codes for CASSEYFSGQGAHEQYF.

The chain couples TRBV19 to TRBJ1-5; D perhaps matches TRBD1 (6 bases). Deletions cut 6 bases from V and 1 base from J, with 10 bases between. CDR3 length: 14 amino acids. In germline, CDR1 is LNHDA, CDR2 SQIVND (reference sequence). The CDR3 here is CASRVGASNQPQHF. The CDR3 coding sequence is TGTGCCAGTAGAGTGGGGGCGAGCAATCAGCCCCAGCATTTT.

The table lists this clone with a count of one. The chain recombines TRBV6-5 with TRBJ1-2, with 8 bases fitting TRBD1. The germline gives CDR1 MNHEY, CDR2 SVGAGI. The CDR3 consists of 15 residues. The V segment lost 4 bases and the J segment 3 bases; nucleotides outside the gene matches: 7. CDR3 bases: TGTGCCAGCAGTTCTAACAGGGGGGTCTACTATGGCTACACCTTC. Protein sequence: CASSSNRGVYYGYTF.

This chain uses TRBV7-9 with TRBJ1-2, with 8 bases that match TRBD1. V lost 4 bases, J lost 4 bases, and 11 bases stayed unmatched. This CDR3 has 16 residues. CDR1 and CDR2 from the germline V gene are SEHNR and FQNEAQ (reference sequence). Here the CDR3 reads CASSSNYRGEIYGYTF. In DNA, the CDR3 is TGTGCCAGCAGCTCCAACTACAGGGGGGAGATCTATGGCTACACCTTC.

The CDR3 coding sequence is TGTGCCAGCGGGGAGGACACTGAAGCTTTCTTT. Translated: CASGEDTEAFF. This sequence joins TRBV2 and TRBJ1-1; unclear D gene. Germline CDR1 and CDR2: SNHLY and FYNNEI. This CDR3 comprises 11 residues. V dropped 8 bases and J dropped 3 bases, with 7 bases sitting between them.

As DNA, the CDR3 is TGCGCCAGCAGCCAAGATGGCACAAACTCCTACAATGAGCAGTTCTTC. Protein product: CASSQDGTNSYNEQFF. The chain combines TRBV4-3 with TRBJ2-1; D remains ambiguous. V shed 0 bases and J shed 0 bases, with 9 bases lying between them. This CDR3 is built from 16 residues. Germline CDR1 and CDR2: LGHNA and YSLEER.

The sample holds one count of this clone. The rearrangement links TRBV2 to TRBJ1-5, with a weak D call TRBD1 (5 bases). The CDR3 is 15 residues long. Germline V gives CDR1 SNHLY, CDR2 FYNNEI. Trimming left V 3 bases short and J 0 bases short, with 9 bases between. The DNA for the CDR3 is TGTGCCAGCAGTGATTCGGGGGGTAGCAATCAGCCCCAGCATTTT. Protein product: CASSDSGGSNQPQHF.